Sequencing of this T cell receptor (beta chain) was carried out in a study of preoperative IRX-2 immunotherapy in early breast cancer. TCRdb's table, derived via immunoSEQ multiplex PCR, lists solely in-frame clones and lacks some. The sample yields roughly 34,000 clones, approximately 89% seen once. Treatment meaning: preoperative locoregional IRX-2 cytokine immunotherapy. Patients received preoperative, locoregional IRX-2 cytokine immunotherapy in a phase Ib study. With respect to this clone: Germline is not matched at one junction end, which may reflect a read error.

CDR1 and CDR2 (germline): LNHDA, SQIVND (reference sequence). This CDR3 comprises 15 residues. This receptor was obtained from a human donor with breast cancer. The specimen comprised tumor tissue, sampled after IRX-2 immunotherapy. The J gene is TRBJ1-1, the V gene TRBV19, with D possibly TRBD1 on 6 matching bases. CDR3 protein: CTSSIIVTGKTEAFF. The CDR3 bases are TGTACCAGTAGTATAATTGTAACAGGGAAAACTGAAGCTTTCTTT.